This T cell receptor beta chain is from a study of cytomegalovirus exposure and HLA in healthy donors. Findings and limits, study-wide: In a later analysis, a missense DCLRE1C variant was linked to TCR beta V- and J-gene trimming. Highly shared variants forming one cluster were likely a sequencing artifact.

PCR amplification relied on 60 Vbeta primers (plus 13 Jbeta primers). The assay was immunoSEQ multiplex PCR, and TCRdb's table has in-frame clones only and misses some. The data show around 70,000 clones, roughly 80% seen once. The CDR3 is 13 residues long. In germline, CDR1 is MDHEN, CDR2 SYDVKM. Trimming at V came to 2 bases and at J to 4 bases, leaving 1 base not matched to a gene. This clone was found once. The antigen is undetermined. The sequenced sample consisted of PBMCs. This chain joins TRBV28 and TRBJ1-2, with TRBD1 identical over 7 bases. This receptor was identified in a girl aged 5 to 17 in good health and CMV-seropositive. The CDR3 loop reads CASSLQGVYGYTF. The CDR3 nucleotides read TGTGCCAGCAGTTTACAGGGGGTCTATGGCTACACCTTC.